The 23 T cell receptor beta chains below were found in one sample sequenced in a study of blood T cell repertoires in COVID-19. The assay was immunoSEQ multiplex PCR, and TCRdb's table has in-frame clones only and misses some. The data hold 200,000 to 300,000 clones, with roughly 90% observed a single time. The material sequenced was peripheral blood. These receptor sequences come from a man younger than 45 with active or convalescent COVID-19.

The chain uses TRBV13 and TRBJ2-7; 8 positions agree with TRBD1. Unmatched junction bases numbered 7, after V lost 5 bases and J lost 4 bases. This CDR3 has 14 residues. The germline V gene has CDR1 PRHDT and CDR2 FYEKMQ (reference sequence). The CDR3 DNA follows: TGTGCCAGCAGCCTCCGGGACAGGCAGTACGAGCAGTACTTC. It specifies CASSLRDRQYEQYF.

The V and J genes are TRBV9 and TRBJ2-5; a possible D gene is TRBD2 (6 bases). Germline CDR1 and CDR2: SGDLS and YYNGEE. The CDR3 runs to 14 residues. V was pared by 3 bases and J by 5 bases, with 14 bases between. The CDR3 DNA reads TGTGCCAGCAGCGCCGCGCCCGCGGGGGAGACCCAGTACTTC. Encoded protein: CASSAAPAGETQYF.

The J gene is TRBJ1-6, the V gene TRBV15; D is ambiguous. The CDR3 consists of 18 residues. V was trimmed by 0 bases and J by 0 bases, leaving 12 bases between them. Germline CDR1 is LNHNV and CDR2 is YYDKDF (reference sequence). CDR3 bases: TGTGCCACCAGCAGAGATAGCCACGGGAGCTCCTATAATTCACCCCTCCACTTT. Translated, it gives CATSRDSHGSSYNSPLHF.

V gene TRBV13 combines with J gene TRBJ2-1; tentatively, D is TRBD2 (6 bases). Trimming shortened V by 3 bases and J by 0 bases, and 12 bases separated the two germline ends. Per germline, CDR1 PRHDT and CDR2 FYEKMQ (reference sequence). The CDR3 runs to 16 residues. The CDR3 region is CASSFLTSVSYNEQFF. The CDR3 region has the DNA TGTGCCAGCAGCTTCCTGACTAGTGTCTCCTACAATGAGCAGTTCTTC.

In its sample, this clone was seen a few times. The V call is TRBV4-3, the J call TRBJ1-1; 9 nucleotides agree with TRBD1. Trimming at V came to 1 base and at J to 3 bases, leaving 0 bases not matched to a gene. The CDR3 covers 14 residues. Germline V CDR1 and CDR2: LGHNA, YSLEER. The CDR3 nucleotides read TGCGCCAGCAGCCAAGGGACAGGGGACACTGAAGCTTTCTTT. Translation: CASSQGTGDTEAFF.

The chain carries TRBV2 and TRBJ2-7, with TRBD1 matching 8 bases. The ends lost 9 bases at V and 3 bases at J; junction bases unmatched: 10. This CDR3 has 14 amino acids. The germline V gene has CDR1 SNHLY and CDR2 FYNNEI. This CDR3 reads CARGTGRTNYEQYF. For the CDR3, the DNA is TGTGCCAGGGGGACAGGAAGGACCAACTACGAGCAGTACTTC.

J is TRBJ2-1 and V is TRBV30; the D gene is possibly TRBD2 (6 bases). CDR3 length equals 13 residues. V was cut by 8 bases and J by 2 bases, with 13 bases left in between. CDR1 and CDR2 (germline): GTSNPN, SVGIG (reference sequence). The CDR3 sequence is CASASVAYNEQFF. The CDR3 DNA sequence: TGTGCCAGTGCTAGCGTAGCCTACAATGAGCAGTTCTTC.

The CDR3 DNA follows: TGCGCCAGCAGCTTGGCAGGTTCCACTGAAGCTTTCTTT. This sequence encodes CASSLAGSTEAFF. The chain employs TRBV5-1 and TRBJ1-1; D ambiguous. The CDR3 loop spans 13 amino acids. V lost 0 bases to trimming and J lost 4 bases, with 7 bases between them. Germline values: CDR1 SGHRS, CDR2 YFSETQ.

The chain is built from TRBV19 and TRBJ1-1; D unresolved. From germline, CDR1 is LNHDA and CDR2 SQIVND (reference sequence). The CDR3 has 15 residues. V dropped 1 base and J dropped 0 bases, with 9 bases sitting between them. CDR3 region: CASSIVTPMNTEAFF. CDR3 nucleotides: TGTGCCAGTAGTATAGTGACACCCATGAACACTGAAGCTTTCTTT.

The rearrangement uses TRBV19 and TRBJ1-1, with D hard to call. The V gene lost 4 bases and the J gene lost 3 bases, with 9 bases spanning the gap. CDR3 size: 13 residues. Per the germline V gene, CDR1 is LNHDA and CDR2 is SQIVND (reference sequence). CDR3 DNA sequence: TGTGCCAGTAGTACCGCTAACCACACTGAAGCTTTCTTT. As protein: CASSTANHTEAFF.

This chain joins TRBV7-9 and TRBJ2-7; 8 bases align to TRBD1. The trim removed 5 bases at V and 2 bases at J, leaving 8 bases unmatched. This CDR3 region has 15 residues. CDR1 and CDR2 (germline): SEHNR, FQNEAQ (reference sequence). CDR3 nucleotides: TGTGCCAGCAGCCCTACAGGGGGTCCCCCCTACGAGCAGTACTTC. Translating it yields CASSPTGGPPYEQYF.

The chain recombines TRBV27 with TRBJ2-2; TRBD1 agrees at 8 bases. The V gene end was trimmed by 6 bases and the J gene end by 7 bases; junction bases not matched to a gene: 7. This CDR3 comprises 14 residues. The germline CDR1 and CDR2 sequences are MNHEY and SMNVEV (reference sequence). The CDR3, as DNA: TGTGCCAGCAGCCAGGGGGCTTACCTCGGGGAGCTGTTTTTT. Amino acids: CASSQGAYLGELFF.

The chain carries TRBV30 and TRBJ1-3; 7 bases agree with TRBD1. J lost 8 bases, V lost 8 bases, and 9 bases had no gene match. CDR1 is GTSNPN, CDR2 SVGIG, per germline (reference sequence). The CDR3 is made up of 12 amino acids. This CDR3 is CALKDRVDTIYF. The CDR3 DNA is TGTGCCCTCAAAGACAGGGTGGACACCATATATTTT.

The chain carries TRBV5-6 and TRBJ2-2, with TRBD1 matching 7 bases. Per germline, CDR1 SGHDT and CDR2 YYEEEE. Trimming at V came to 4 bases and at J to 3 bases, leaving 3 bases not matched to a gene. The CDR3 extends over 14 amino acids. The DNA of the CDR3 is TGTGCCAGCAGCCTAGGGGGCGACACCGGGGAGCTGTTTTTT. It yields the protein CASSLGGDTGELFF.

The genes are TRBV6-5 and TRBJ1-1; TRBD1 agrees at 7 bases. Per the germline V gene, CDR1 is MNHEY and CDR2 is SVGAGI. The CDR3 contains 15 residues. The V and J ends lost 6 bases and 5 bases, in that order; junction bases with no gene match: 12. CDR3 protein: CASRESRGRGTEAFF. In DNA form, the CDR3 reads TGTGCCAGCAGGGAGTCAAGGGGGCGAGGAACTGAAGCTTTCTTT.

The gene calls are TRBV2 and TRBJ2-2, with 8 positions matching TRBD1. CDR1 and CDR2 (germline): SNHLY, FYNNEI. This CDR3 spans 14 amino acids. V dropped 6 bases and J dropped 4; count of bases not matched to a gene: 4. CDR3 DNA sequence: TGTGCCAGCAGGGTGGGACAGGCCACCGGGGAGCTGTTTTTT. It translates to CASRVGQATGELFF.

The chain is built from TRBV30 and TRBJ2-7; 10 positions match TRBD1. Germline assignment: CDR1 GTSNPN and CDR2 SVGIG (reference sequence). There are 16 residues in the CDR3. V trimming: 3 bases; J trimming: 5 bases; junction bases outside the gene matches: 13. CDR3 nucleotides: TGTGCCTGGAGCAACAAGAGGGGACAGGGGCAGCACGAGCAGTACTTC. It codes for CAWSNKRGQGQHEQYF. Drawing the rest from reference TRBV30 and TRBJ2-7, the complete variable domain is SQTIHQWPATLVQPVGSPLSLECTVEGTSNPNLYWYRQAAGRGLQLLFYSVGIGQISSEVPQNLSASRPQDRQFILSSKKLLLSDSGFYLCAWSNKRGQGQHEQYFGPGTRLTVT.

The genes are TRBV6-6 and TRBJ1-3, with a possible D match to TRBD1 (5 bases). This CDR3 region has 16 residues. CDR1 MNHNY and CDR2 SVGAGI come from the germline V gene (reference sequence). Between the trimmed V and J ends, which lost 4 bases and 4 bases, there was a span of 17 bases. In DNA form, the CDR3 reads TGTGCCAGCAGTTTCCTGGGGGGTGAGGGAGGAAACACCATATATTTT. Translating gives CASSFLGGEGGNTIYF.

The chain recombines TRBV10-1 with TRBJ2-5; TRBD1 agrees at 9 bases. The J segment lost 5 bases and the V segment lost 4 bases, leaving 5 bases of the junction unmatched. The length of the CDR3 is 14 residues. Per the germline V gene, CDR1 is WNHNN and CDR2 is SYGVQD (reference sequence). CDR3 nucleotides: TGCGCCAGCAGTGTGGACAGGGGACGGGAGACCCAGTACTTC. It codes for CASSVDRGRETQYF.

The chain recombines TRBV21-1 with TRBJ2-1; the table names TRBD2, a call not compared with the DNA. TRBV21-1 counts as a pseudogene. The CDR3 spans 16 residues. CDR3 protein: CASSSPGGGGGNEQFF. The CDR3 bases are TGTGCCAGCAGCTCGCCAGGCGGGGGGGGCGGAAATGAGCAGTTCTTC.

V usage is TRBV18 and J usage is TRBJ1-2; 12 nucleotides line up with TRBD1. Per the germline V gene, CDR1 is KGHSH and CDR2 is LQKENI. The CDR3 sequence is 15 residues long. Unmatched junction bases numbered 5, after V lost 3 bases and J lost 6 bases. The CDR3 nucleotides read TGTGCCAGCTCACCCGGGACAGGGGGCGCGGATGGCTACACCTTC. This translates into CASSPGTGGADGYTF.

The V gene is TRBV5-1, the J gene TRBJ1-6, with no clear D. V lost 4 bases, J lost 10 bases, and 18 bases lay in between. The germline V gene has CDR1 SGHRS and CDR2 YFSETQ. The CDR3 spans 15 residues. CDR3 amino acids: CASSPQGRMESPLHF. CDR3 nucleotides: TGCGCCAGCAGCCCCCAAGGGAGGATGGAGTCACCCCTCCACTTT.

CDR3 sequence reads: CASSMQGNQPQHF. The CDR3 nucleotides read TGTGCCAGCAGCATGCAGGGGAATCAGCCCCAGCATTTT. V and J are TRBV9 and TRBJ1-5, with D possibly being TRBD1 (6 bases). The CDR3 runs to 13 residues. Germline V gene data show CDR1 as SGDLS and CDR2 as YYNGEE. Trimming took off 4 bases at V and 4 bases at J, with 9 bases between the two ends.